A selection of T cell receptor beta chains follows, all from one sample in a study of T cells in localized non-small cell lung cancer. The table came from immunoSEQ multiplex PCR; TCRdb's copy has only in-frame clones and leaves some out. The sample yields some 50,000 clones, 70% to 90% seen once. Specimen: PBMCs, collected before any cancer treatment. All receptors come from a female donor with stage II lung adenocarcinoma. Each CDR3 is given with its conserved first and last residue. The D gene is left open where the match is weak. The size entry is marked missing in some rows and otherwise reads once, few, many or a size class.

clone size	D gene	J gene	V gene	CDR3 protein	CDR3 DNA
.	TRBD1	TRBJ1-2	TRBV11-1	CASSPQGASYGYTF	TGTGCCAGCAGCCCACAGGGGGCGAGCTATGGCTACACCTTC
.	.	TRBJ2-3	TRBV10-3	CAISVGSRSTDTQYF	TGTGCCATCAGTGTAGGGAGCCGAAGCACAGATACGCAGTATTTT
.	TRBD1	TRBJ1-2	TRBV5-4	CASSSRTGGYTF	TGTGCCAGCAGTTCTCGGACAGGGGGCTACACCTTC
.	.	TRBJ1-1	TRBV21-1	CASSQGAKNTEAFF	TGTGCCAGCAGCCAGGGGGCAAAGAACACTGAAGCTTTCTTT
once	TRBD1	TRBJ2-6	TRBV6-1	CASSVAGGSPSGANVLTF	TGTGCCAGCAGTGTAGCAGGGGGCTCTCCGTCTGGGGCCAACGTCCTGACTTTC
once	.	TRBJ1-5	TRBV7-2	CASSLVRAEPQHF	TGTGCCAGCAGCTTAGTTAGGGCAGAGCCCCAGCATTTT
.	TRBD1	TRBJ2-7	TRBV19	CASSIEGAGYEQYF	TGTGCCAGTAGTATCGAGGGGGCTGGATACGAGCAGTACTTC
.	.	TRBJ2-5	TRBV5-1	CASSQGPKAPETQYF	TGCGCCAGCAGCCAGGGACCGAAGGCCCCAGAGACCCAGTACTTC
few	.	TRBJ1-1	TRBV19	CASSIRGARTEAFF	TGTGCCAGTAGTATTAGGGGGGCGCGTACTGAAGCTTTCTTT
.	TRBD2	TRBJ2-5	TRBV5-1	CASSLAGASGGGTQYF	TGCGCCAGCAGCTTGGCCGGGGCTAGCGGGGGTGGAACCCAGTACTTC
.	.	TRBJ1-5	TRBV7-9	CASSLDWDQPQHF	TGTGCCAGCAGCTTAGACTGGGATCAGCCCCAGCATTTT
.	.	TRBJ1-2	TRBV5-1	CASSRGTDTGYTF	TGCGCCAGCAGCCGGGGGACCGACACCGGCTACACCTTC
once	.	TRBJ1-2	TRBV5-4	CASSLVDPNYGYTF	TGTGCCAGCAGCTTGGTGGATCCTAACTATGGCTACACCTTC
.	.	TRBJ2-2	TRBV21-1	CASSKGCGLSPGELFF	TGTGCCAGCAGCAAGGGGTGTGGGCTATCCCCCGGGGAGCTGTTTTTT
.	TRBD2	TRBJ2-3	TRBV4-2	CASSQAPSGGADTQYF	TGTGCCAGCAGCCAAGCACCTAGCGGGGGGGCAGATACGCAGTATTTT
.	.	TRBJ1-2	TRBV27	CASSSNPGYGYTF	TGTGCCAGCAGTTCAAACCCAGGATATGGCTACACCTTC
few	.	TRBJ1-4	TRBV23-1	CASSPNEKLFF	TGCGCCAGCAGTCCGAATGAAAAACTGTTTTTT
few	.	TRBJ1-5	TRBV5-8	CASSLGDLLATFGNQPQHF	TGTGCCAGCAGCTTGGGCGATTTGCTTGCTACTTTCGGCAATCAGCCCCAGCATTTT
.	.	TRBJ2-7	TRBV5-4	CASSLSPRHPEQYF	TGTGCCAGCAGCTTGAGTCCCAGACACCCGGAGCAGTACTTC
.	.	TRBJ1-2	TRBV5-1	CASSPPTEGDYGYTF	TGCGCCAGCAGCCCCCCGACAGAGGGGGACTATGGCTACACCTTC